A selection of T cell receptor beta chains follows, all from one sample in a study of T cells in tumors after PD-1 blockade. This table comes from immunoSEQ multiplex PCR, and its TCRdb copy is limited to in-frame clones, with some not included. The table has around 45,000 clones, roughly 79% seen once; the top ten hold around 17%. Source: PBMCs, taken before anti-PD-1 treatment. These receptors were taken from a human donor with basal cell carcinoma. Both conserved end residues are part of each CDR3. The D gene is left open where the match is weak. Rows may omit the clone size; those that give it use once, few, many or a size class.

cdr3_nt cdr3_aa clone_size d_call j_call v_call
TGCGCCAGCAGTGATTTTGGGACAGGGGCTGGAAACACCATATATTTT CASSDFGTGAGNTIYF - TRBD1 TRBJ1-3 TRBV10-2
TGCGCCAGCAGCCCGGGGGACAACTCAATCTACGAGCAGTACTTC CASSPGDNSIYEQYF - - TRBJ2-7 TRBV5-1
TGTGCCAGCAGCGCCAGTGGGACAGATTTAAACACCATATATTTT CASSASGTDLNTIYF - TRBD1 TRBJ1-3 TRBV9
TGTGCCAGCAGTTCTCGGCCTATAGAGCAGTTCTTC CASSSRPIEQFF - - TRBJ2-1 TRBV27
TGTGCCAGCAGCCCCACGACTAGCTTCGAGCAGTACTTC CASSPTTSFEQYF - TRBD2 TRBJ2-7 TRBV9
TGTGCCACCTCGGGGGACAGGGCTAATAACGAGCAGTGGTTC CATSGDRANNEQWF once TRBD1 TRBJ2-7 TRBV2
TGTGCCAGCAGTCCCCCGGGACTTGCGCGGGAGCAGTACTTC CASSPPGLAREQYF - - TRBJ2-7 TRBV6-5
TGTGCCAGCAAGGGGGTCCGAGAAAGCGGTGGCTACACCTTC CASKGVRESGGYTF - - TRBJ1-2 TRBV6-5
TGTGCCAGCGCGAGAGTTTACGAGCAGTACTTC CASARVYEQYF - - TRBJ2-7 TRBV28
TGTGCCAGCAGTGACTCCCACGAGACCCAGTACTTC CASSDSHETQYF - - TRBJ2-5 TRBV2
TGTGCCAGCAGCCAAGATCCGACCGGACTAGCGGGGCTACAGGGGACGCAGTATTTT CASSQDPTGLAGLQGTQYF - TRBD2 TRBJ2-3 TRBV4-2
TGTGCCAGCAGCCCACCAGCGGGGGGGCAGGAAGATACGCAGTATTTT CASSPPAGGQEDTQYF medium-sized TRBD2 TRBJ2-3 TRBV9
TGTGCCTGGGAAAGACAGGCGGACACTGAAGCTTTCTTT CAWERQADTEAFF - - TRBJ1-1 TRBV30
TGTGCCAGCAGTACCGGTTCTGAAGGGACTGGAAACACCATATATTTT CASSTGSEGTGNTIYF - - TRBJ1-3 TRBV28
TGTGCCAGCTCAGGCAGACCCTACGAGCAGTACTTC CASSGRPYEQYF - - TRBJ2-7 TRBV6-5
TGTGCCAGTAGTCCGCGGGACAGACGCTCCTACAATGAGCAGTTCTTC CASSPRDRRSYNEQFF once - TRBJ2-1 TRBV19
TGTGCCACCGGGGGCGCGGGAGTTTCGTGGGAGCAGTACTTC CATGGAGVSWEQYF - - TRBJ2-7 TRBV15
TGTGCCTGGAGTGATCGGGACTACGAGCAGTACTTC CAWSDRDYEQYF - - TRBJ2-7 TRBV30
TGTGCCAGCACCCAGCGGGCCTTGATCTATGGCTACACCTTC CASTQRALIYGYTF - - TRBJ1-2 TRBV3-1/TRBV3-2
TGCAGCGTTGTCCCGTTGGCAGGGGGCACATACGAGCAGTACTTC CSVVPLAGGTYEQYF - TRBD1 TRBJ2-7 TRBV29-1
TGTGCCAGCAGCCCCTACCGGGACAGAGGTAACAATGAGCAGTTCTTC CASSPYRDRGNNEQFF - TRBD1 TRBJ2-1 TRBV3-1/TRBV3-2
TGCGCCAGCAGCCCTACAGGGGCGACAACTAATGAAAAACTGTTTTTT CASSPTGATTNEKLFF - TRBD1 TRBJ1-4 TRBV5-1
TGTGCCAGCAGCTTTGGTGTCGACACTGAAGCTTTCTTT CASSFGVDTEAFF - - TRBJ1-1 TRBV11-3
TGTGCCACCAGCCCCCGGGCAGATGCCTACGAGCAGTACTTC CATSPRADAYEQYF - - TRBJ2-7 TRBV15
TGTGCCATCAACAAAGACAGGGTCTCTGGAAACACCATATATTTT CAINKDRVSGNTIYF once TRBD1 TRBJ1-3 TRBV10-3
TGTGCCAGCAGTATGGGACAGAACTATGGCTACACCTTC CASSMGQNYGYTF - TRBD1 TRBJ1-2 TRBV6-5
- CASSEFGTGSVHF few - TRBJ1-5 TRBV6-1
TGTGCCATCAGTGAGTCGGGCTTCTCAAGCTCCTACAATGAGCAGTTCTTC CAISESGFSSSYNEQFF - - TRBJ2-1 TRBV10-3
TGCGCCAGCAGCTTGGAACAGTCTCTTGGCTACACCTTC CASSLEQSLGYTF few - TRBJ1-2 TRBV5-1
TGTGCCAGCAGTTCCCAGAACCAAGAGACCCAGTACTTC CASSSQNQETQYF once - TRBJ2-5 TRBV5-4
TGTGCCAGCAGCGCAAAGGCGGGGGGCAGCGGCCTCACAGATACGCAGTATTTT CASSAKAGGSGLTDTQYF - TRBD2 TRBJ2-3 TRBV7-3
TGTGCCAGCAGCTTGGTGCTTACTGGTGAAAAACTGTTTTTT CASSLVLTGEKLFF - - TRBJ1-4 TRBV5-5
TGTGCCAGCAGCGCGTGGGACAGGGGCAATGAGCAGTTCTTC CASSAWDRGNEQFF - TRBD1 TRBJ2-1 TRBV7-9